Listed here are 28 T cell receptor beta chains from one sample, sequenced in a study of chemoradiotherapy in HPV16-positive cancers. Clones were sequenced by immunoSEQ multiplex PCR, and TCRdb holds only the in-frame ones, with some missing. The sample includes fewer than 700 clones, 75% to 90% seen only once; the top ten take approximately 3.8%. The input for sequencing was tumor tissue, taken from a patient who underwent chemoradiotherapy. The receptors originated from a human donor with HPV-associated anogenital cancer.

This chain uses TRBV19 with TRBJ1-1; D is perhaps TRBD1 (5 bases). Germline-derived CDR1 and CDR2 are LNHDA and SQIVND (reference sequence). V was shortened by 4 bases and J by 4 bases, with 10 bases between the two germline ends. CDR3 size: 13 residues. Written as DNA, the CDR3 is TGTGCCAGTAGTAGAGGGGTGGGCACTGAAGCTTTCTTT. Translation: CASSRGVGTEAFF. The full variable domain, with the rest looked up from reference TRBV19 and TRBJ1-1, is DGGITQSPKYLFRKEGQNVTLSCEQNLNHDAMYWYRQDPGQGLRLIYYSQIVNDFQKGDIAEGYSVSREKKESFPLTVTSAQKNPTAFYLCASSRGVGTEAFFGQGTRLTVV.

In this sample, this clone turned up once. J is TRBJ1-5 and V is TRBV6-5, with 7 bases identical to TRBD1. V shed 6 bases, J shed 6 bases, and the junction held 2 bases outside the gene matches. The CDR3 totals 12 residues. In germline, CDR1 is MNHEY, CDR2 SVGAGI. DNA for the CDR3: TGTGCCAGCAGCCAGGGGGTTCAGCCCCAGCATTTT. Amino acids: CASSQGVQPQHF.

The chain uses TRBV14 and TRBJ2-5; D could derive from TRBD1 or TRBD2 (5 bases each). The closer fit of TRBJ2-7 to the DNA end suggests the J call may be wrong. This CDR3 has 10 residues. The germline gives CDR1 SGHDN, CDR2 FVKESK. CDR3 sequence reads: CATGAGEQYF. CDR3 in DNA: TGTGCCACCGGGGCGGGCGAGCAGTACTTC.

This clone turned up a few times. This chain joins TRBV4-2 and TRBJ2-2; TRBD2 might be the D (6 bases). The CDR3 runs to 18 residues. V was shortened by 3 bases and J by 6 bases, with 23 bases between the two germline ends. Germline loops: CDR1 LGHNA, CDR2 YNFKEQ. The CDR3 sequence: CASSHPTVGAGGPGELFF. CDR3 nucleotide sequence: TGTGCCAGCAGCCATCCGACCGTCGGGGCCGGGGGACCCGGGGAGCTGTTTTTT.

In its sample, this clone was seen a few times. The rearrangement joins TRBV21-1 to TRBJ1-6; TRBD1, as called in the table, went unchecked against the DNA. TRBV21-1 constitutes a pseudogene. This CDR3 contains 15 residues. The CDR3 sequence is CASSKNQGSYSPLHF. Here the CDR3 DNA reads TGTGCCAGCAGCAAAAACCAGGGCTCCTATTCACCCCTCCACTTT.

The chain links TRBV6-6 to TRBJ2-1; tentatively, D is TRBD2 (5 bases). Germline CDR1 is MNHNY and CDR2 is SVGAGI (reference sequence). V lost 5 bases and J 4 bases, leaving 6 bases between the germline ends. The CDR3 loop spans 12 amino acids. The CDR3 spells CASSEGYNEQFF. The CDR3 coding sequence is TGTGCCAGCAGTGAGGGATACAATGAGCAGTTCTTC.

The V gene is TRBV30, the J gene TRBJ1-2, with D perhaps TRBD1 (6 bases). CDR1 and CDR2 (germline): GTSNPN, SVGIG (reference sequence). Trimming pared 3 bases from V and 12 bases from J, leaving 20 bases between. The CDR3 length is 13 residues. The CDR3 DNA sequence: TGTGCCTGGAGGGGACGGGATGGGACAAAAAACACCTTC. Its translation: CAWRGRDGTKNTF.

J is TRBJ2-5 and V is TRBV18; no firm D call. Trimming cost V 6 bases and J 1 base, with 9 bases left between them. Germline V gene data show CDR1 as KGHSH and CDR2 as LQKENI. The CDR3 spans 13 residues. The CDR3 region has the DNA TGTGCCAGCTCCCGCAGGCCCCAAGAGACCCAGTACTTC. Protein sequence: CASSRRPQETQYF.

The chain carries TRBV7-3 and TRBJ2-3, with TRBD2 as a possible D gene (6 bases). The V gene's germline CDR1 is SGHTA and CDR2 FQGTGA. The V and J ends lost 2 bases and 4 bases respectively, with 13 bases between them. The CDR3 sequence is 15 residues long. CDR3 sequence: CASSLSLAISDTQYF. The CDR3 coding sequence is TGTGCCAGCAGCTTATCCCTAGCGATATCAGATACGCAGTATTTT.

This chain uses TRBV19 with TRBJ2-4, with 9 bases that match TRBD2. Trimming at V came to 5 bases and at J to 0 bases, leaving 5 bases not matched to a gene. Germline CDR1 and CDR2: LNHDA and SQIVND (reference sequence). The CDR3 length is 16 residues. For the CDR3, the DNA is TGTGCCAGTAGTGACGGCGGGAGGGTAGCCAAAAACATTCAGTACTTC. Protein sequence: CASSDGGRVAKNIQYF.

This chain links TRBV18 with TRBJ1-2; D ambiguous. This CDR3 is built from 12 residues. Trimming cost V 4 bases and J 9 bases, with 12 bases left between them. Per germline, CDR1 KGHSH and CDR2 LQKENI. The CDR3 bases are TGTGCCAGCTCACAGGACGTAGGAAGCTACACCTTC. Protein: CASSQDVGSYTF.

CDR3 residues: CASSASGSTDTQYF. DNA of the CDR3: TGTGCCAGCAGTGCGAGCGGGAGCACAGATACGCAGTATTTT. The chain couples TRBV6-4 to TRBJ2-3; D may be TRBD2 (6 bases). Germline V gene data show CDR1 as MRHNA and CDR2 as SNTAGT. V lost 4 bases and J lost 0, with 8 bases in between. This CDR3 has 14 residues.

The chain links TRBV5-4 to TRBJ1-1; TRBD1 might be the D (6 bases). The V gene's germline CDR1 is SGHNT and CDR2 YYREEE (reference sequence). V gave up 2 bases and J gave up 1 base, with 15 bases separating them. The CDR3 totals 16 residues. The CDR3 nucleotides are TGTGCCAGCAGCTTTAAGCAGGGGACTCAGAACACTGAAGCTTTCTTT. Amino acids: CASSFKQGTQNTEAFF.

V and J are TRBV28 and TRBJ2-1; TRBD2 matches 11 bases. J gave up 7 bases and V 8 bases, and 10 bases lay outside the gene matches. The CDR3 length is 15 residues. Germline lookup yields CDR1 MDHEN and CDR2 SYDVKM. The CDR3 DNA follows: TGTGCCAGCTCGACTAGCGGGGCCAGCACGAATGAGCAGTTCTTC. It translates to CASSTSGASTNEQFF. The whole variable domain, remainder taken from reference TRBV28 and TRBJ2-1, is DVKVTQSSRYLVKRTGEKVFLECVQDMDHENMFWYRQDPGLGLRLIYFSYDVKMKEKGDIPEGYSVSREKKERFSLILESASTNQTSMYLCASSTSGASTNEQFFGPGTRLTVL.

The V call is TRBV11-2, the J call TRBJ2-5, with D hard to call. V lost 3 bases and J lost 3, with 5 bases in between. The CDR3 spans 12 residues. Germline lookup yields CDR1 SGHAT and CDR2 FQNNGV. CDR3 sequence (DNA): TGTGCCAGCAGCTTTAACGAAGAGACCCAGTACTTC. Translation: CASSFNEETQYF.

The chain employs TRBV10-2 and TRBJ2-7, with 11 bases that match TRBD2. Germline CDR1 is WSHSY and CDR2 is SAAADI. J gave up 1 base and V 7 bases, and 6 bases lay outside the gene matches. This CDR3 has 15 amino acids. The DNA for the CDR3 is TGCGCCAGCACCCCCGGGACTAGCGGATCCTACGAGCAGTACTTC. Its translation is CASTPGTSGSYEQYF.

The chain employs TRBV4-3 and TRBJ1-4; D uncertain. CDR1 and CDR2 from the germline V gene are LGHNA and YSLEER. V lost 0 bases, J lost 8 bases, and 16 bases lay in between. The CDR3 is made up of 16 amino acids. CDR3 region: CASSQEGVSIREKLFF. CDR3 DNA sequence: TGCGCCAGCAGCCAAGAAGGCGTCAGCATACGAGAAAAACTGTTTTTT.

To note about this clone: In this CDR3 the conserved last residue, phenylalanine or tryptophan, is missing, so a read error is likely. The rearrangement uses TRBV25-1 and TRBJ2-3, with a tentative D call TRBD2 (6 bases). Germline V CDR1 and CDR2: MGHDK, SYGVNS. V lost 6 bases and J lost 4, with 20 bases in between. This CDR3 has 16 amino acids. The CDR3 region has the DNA TGTGCCAGCAGGGGACGGCGGGACTCTCGGGCAGATACGCAGTATCTT. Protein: CASRGRRDSRADTQYL.

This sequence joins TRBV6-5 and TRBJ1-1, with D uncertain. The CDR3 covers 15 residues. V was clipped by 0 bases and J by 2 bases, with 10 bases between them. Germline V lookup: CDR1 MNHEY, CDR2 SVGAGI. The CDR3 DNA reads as TGTGCCAGCAGTTACTCCCGCAGCAAAAACACTGAAGCTTTCTTT. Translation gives CASSYSRSKNTEAFF.

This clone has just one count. In DNA, the CDR3 is TGTGCCAGCAGTTTATCGGCTAGGACGGAGACCCAGTACTTC. It encodes CASSLSARTETQYF. The chain combines TRBV27 with TRBJ2-5; D unclear. CDR1 and CDR2 from the germline V gene are MNHEY and SMNVEV (reference sequence). The CDR3 is made up of 14 amino acids. V shed 0 bases and J shed 5 bases, with 10 bases lying between them.

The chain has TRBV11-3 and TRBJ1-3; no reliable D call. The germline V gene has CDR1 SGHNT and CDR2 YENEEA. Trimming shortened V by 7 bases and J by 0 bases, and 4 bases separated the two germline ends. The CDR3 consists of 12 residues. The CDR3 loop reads CASTSSGNTIYF. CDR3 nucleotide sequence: TGTGCCAGCACCAGCTCTGGAAACACCATATATTTT.

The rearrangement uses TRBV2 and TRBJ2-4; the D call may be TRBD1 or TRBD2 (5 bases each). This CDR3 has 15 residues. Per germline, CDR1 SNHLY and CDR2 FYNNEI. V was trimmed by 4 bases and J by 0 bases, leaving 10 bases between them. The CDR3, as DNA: TGTGCCAGCAGTGTACCCGGGACAGCCAAAAACATTCAGTACTTC. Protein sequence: CASSVPGTAKNIQYF.

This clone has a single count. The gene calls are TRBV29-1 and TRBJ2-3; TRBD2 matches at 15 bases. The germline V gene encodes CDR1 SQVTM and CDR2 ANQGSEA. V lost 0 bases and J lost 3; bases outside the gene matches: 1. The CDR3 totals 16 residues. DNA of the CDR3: TGCAGCGTTGAAGAGGGACTAGCGGGGGGAACAGATACGCAGTATTTT. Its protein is CSVEEGLAGGTDTQYF.

The CDR3 here is CASSTDRGGNQPQHF. CDR3 in DNA: TGTGCCAGCAGCACGGACAGGGGAGGCAATCAGCCCCAGCATTTT. The chain is built from TRBV7-2 and TRBJ1-5; TRBD1 agrees at 9 bases. Germline CDR1 SGHTA, CDR2 FQGNSA. The CDR3 is 15 amino acids. The V gene end was trimmed by 5 bases and the J gene end by 2 bases; junction bases not matched to a gene: 4.

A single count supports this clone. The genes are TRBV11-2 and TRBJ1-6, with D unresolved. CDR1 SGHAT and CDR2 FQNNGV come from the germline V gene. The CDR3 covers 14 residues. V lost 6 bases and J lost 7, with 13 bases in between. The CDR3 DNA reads TGTGCCAGCAGTTCCGCAGGTTCCAATTCACCCCTCCACTTT. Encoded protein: CASSSAGSNSPLHF. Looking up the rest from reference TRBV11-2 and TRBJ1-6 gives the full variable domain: EAGVAQSPRYKIIEKRQSVAFWCNPISGHATLYWYQQILGQGPKLLIQFQNNGVVDDSQLPKDRFSAERLKGVDSTLKIQPAKLEDSAVYLCASSSAGSNSPLHFGNGTRLTVT.

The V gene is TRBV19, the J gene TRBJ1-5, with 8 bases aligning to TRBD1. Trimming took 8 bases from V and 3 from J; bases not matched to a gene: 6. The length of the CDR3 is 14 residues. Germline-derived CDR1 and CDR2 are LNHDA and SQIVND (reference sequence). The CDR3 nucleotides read TGTGCCAGTTCCGGGACAGGAATCAATCAGCCCCAGCATTTT. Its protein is CASSGTGINQPQHF.

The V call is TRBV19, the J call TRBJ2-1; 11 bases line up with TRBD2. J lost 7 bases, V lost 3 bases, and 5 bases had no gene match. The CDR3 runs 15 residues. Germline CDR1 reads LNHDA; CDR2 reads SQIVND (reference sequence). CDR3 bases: TGTGCCAGTAGTATCCGGCTAGCGGGGGGTAATGAGCAGTTCTTC. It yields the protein CASSIRLAGGNEQFF.

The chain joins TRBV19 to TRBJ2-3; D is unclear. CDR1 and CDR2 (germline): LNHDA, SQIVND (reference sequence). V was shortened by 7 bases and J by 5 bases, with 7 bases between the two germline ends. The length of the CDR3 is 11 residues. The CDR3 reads CASTREDTQYF. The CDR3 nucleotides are TGTGCCAGTACTAGAGAAGATACGCAGTATTTT.